These 17 T cell receptor beta chains were sequenced from one sample in a study of immune heterogeneity within non-small cell lung tumors. Bulk tumor genomic DNA constituted the template, at around 590 ng per sample. Taken during surgery, several biopsies per primary tumor were spaced as far apart as possible within the tumor mass. Those enrolled were patients newly diagnosed with untreated non-small cell lung cancer and undergoing curative surgery. Multiplex PCR employing 32 V and 13 J primers generated amplicons of the TCR beta CDR3. Using its own MiXCR run on the multiplex PCR reads, TCRdb lists one record per CDR3 protein. Here the sample spans approximately 29,000 distinct CDR3 sequences, around 28% being singletons. Sequencing used lung tumor tissue. All receptors come from a man aged 40-50 years with non-small cell lung cancer.

The sample holds a few counts of this clonotype. This sequence joins TRBV4-2 and TRBJ2-7, with D tentatively TRBD1 or TRBD2 (6 bases each). Germline CDR1 LGHNA, CDR2 YNFKEQ. The CDR3 runs 14 residues. Trimming left V 0 bases short and J 4 bases short, with 10 bases between. The CDR3 loop is CASSQEGGYYEQYF. The CDR3 bases are TGTGCCAGCAGCCAAGAAGGGGGGTATTACGAGCAGTACTTC.

Concerning this clonotype: A single base separates this from a much larger clone, so it may be a read error. The chain has TRBV19 and TRBJ1-5; TRBD1 matches 9 bases. The CDR3 is 15 amino acids. Trimming took 3 bases from V and 4 from J; bases not matched to a gene: 4. The germline CDR1 and CDR2 sequences are LNHDA and SQIVND (reference sequence). CDR3 coding DNA: TGTGCCAGTAGTATTCAGGGACAGGGTAATCAGCCCCAGCATTTT. Residues: CASSIQGQGNQPQHF.

This clonotype has a count of ten or more. The chain recombines TRBV12-3 or TRBV12-4 with TRBJ2-1; 10 positions match TRBD2. The CDR3 length is 15 residues. The V segment lost 7 bases and the J segment 6 bases; nucleotides outside the gene matches: 9. CDR3 region: CASKGLAGVGNEQFF. CDR3 nucleotides: TGTGCCAGCAAAGGTCTAGCGGGAGTGGGCAATGAGCAGTTCTTC.

The chain links TRBV28 to TRBJ2-3, with 13 bases aligning to TRBD2. The germline V gene encodes CDR1 MDHEN and CDR2 SYDVKM. The CDR3 sequence is 15 residues long. V shed 2 bases, J shed 5 bases, and the junction held 1 base outside the gene matches. CDR3 amino acids: CASSLRLAGGDTQYF. In DNA, the CDR3 is TGTGCCAGCAGTTTAAGACTAGCGGGAGGAGATACGCAGTATTTT.

This clonotype has a handful of counts. The chain couples TRBV11-3 to TRBJ1-4; 8 bases match TRBD1. The CDR3 spans 12 residues. V was pared by 1 base and J by 14 bases, with 3 bases of the junction left unmatched. Per the germline V gene, CDR1 is SGHNT and CDR2 is YENEEA. Here the CDR3 DNA reads TGTGCCAGCAGCTTAGGACAGGGGATCCTGTTTTTT. Translated: CASSLGQGILFF.

CDR3 region: CASSFPGLAGRNEQFF. The CDR3 nucleotides are TGTGCCAGCAGCTTCCCGGGACTAGCGGGACGCAATGAGCAGTTCTTC. This sequence joins TRBV7-9 and TRBJ2-1; 13 nucleotides agree with TRBD2. Germline V CDR1 and CDR2: SEHNR, FQNEAQ (reference sequence). This CDR3 spans 16 amino acids. Germline trimming cut 3 bases from V and 6 bases from J; bases unmatched to any gene: 5.

For this clonotype: One base away lies a much larger clone, so this may be a sequencing read error. This CDR3 reads CASSLSAEASEQYF. In nucleotides, the CDR3 is TGTGCCAGCTCTCTGAGTGCCGAGGCGAGCGAGCAGTACTTC. The V and J genes are TRBV12-3 or TRBV12-4 and TRBJ2-7; D gene unclear. V gave up 8 bases and J gave up 6 bases, with 20 bases separating them. The CDR3 consists of 14 residues.

This sequence joins TRBV29-1 and TRBJ2-2; 8 nucleotides align to TRBD1. This CDR3 is built from 17 residues. CDR1 and CDR2 from the germline V gene are SQVTM and ANQGSEA. Trimming cost V 2 bases and J 0 bases; bases outside gene matches: 8. The CDR3 here is CSVEQPGQGPNTGELFF. The CDR3 bases are TGCAGCGTTGAACAACCCGGACAGGGCCCGAACACCGGGGAGCTGTTTTTT.

The table lists this clonotype with a few counts. This may come from a read error, since a much larger clone is one base off. As the CDR3 is not closed by the conserved phenylalanine or tryptophan, this likely results from a read error. V usage is TRBV7-6 and J usage is TRBJ2-7, with 7 nucleotides matching TRBD1. The CDR3 is made up of 13 amino acids. The germline V gene has CDR1 SGHVS and CDR2 FNYEAQ. Trimming at V came to 6 bases and at J to 5 bases, leaving 7 bases not matched to a gene. CDR3 nucleotides: TGTGCCAGCAGTGACAGGGTCAGGAACGAGCAGTACCTC. Protein: CASSDRVRNEQYL.

In this sample, this clonotype turned up many times. V gene TRBV6-1 combines with J gene TRBJ1-4; D call uncertain. Germline CDR1 is MNHNS and CDR2 is SASEGT. This CDR3 has 16 residues. V was cut by 4 bases and J by 2 bases, with 14 bases left in between. The CDR3 nucleotides read TGTGCCAGCAGTGGCCGGCAACGGGGTACTAATGAAAAACTGTTTTTT. Amino acids: CASSGRQRGTNEKLFF.

This clonotype has more than one count but fewer than ten. The rearrangement links TRBV7-9 to TRBJ2-3; D unclear. Germline V gene data show CDR1 as SEHNR and CDR2 as FQNEAQ (reference sequence). V gave up 3 bases and J gave up 5 bases, with 9 bases separating them. The length of the CDR3 is 13 residues. Here the CDR3 reads CASSLLSRDTQYF. The CDR3 bases are TGTGCCAGCAGCTTGTTATCTAGAGATACGCAGTATTTT. The full variable domain, with the rest looked up from reference TRBV7-9 and TRBJ2-3, is DTGVSQNPRHKITKRGQNVTFRCDPISEHNRLYWYRQTLGQGPEFLTYFQNEAQLEKSRLLSDRFSAERPKGSFSTLEIQRTEQGDSAMYLCASSLLSRDTQYFGPGTRLTVL.

This chain connects TRBV28 to TRBJ1-6; 8 nucleotides match TRBD1. Unmatched junction bases numbered 10, after V lost 3 bases and J lost 6 bases. This CDR3 comprises 17 residues. Per the germline V gene, CDR1 is MDHEN and CDR2 is SYDVKM. The DNA of the CDR3 is TGTGCCAGCAGTTTCTCGTCAGGGGGCCTCGGTAATTCACCCCTCCACTTT. Protein product: CASSFSSGGLGNSPLHF.

There are many counts of this clonotype. The chain has TRBV6-1 and TRBJ2-7, with D unresolved. Trimming stripped 7 bases from V and 7 bases from J, with 17 bases between. Germline loops: CDR1 MNHNS, CDR2 SASEGT. The CDR3 contains 13 residues. This CDR3 is CASTLGLEAEQYF. CDR3 coding DNA: TGTGCCAGCACACTCGGATTAGAGGCTGAGCAGTACTTC.

J is TRBJ1-2 and V is TRBV6-2 or TRBV6-3; D remains unclear. Per the germline V gene, CDR1 is MNHEY and CDR2 is SVGEGT. Trimming took off 5 bases at V and 4 bases at J, with 14 bases between the two ends. CDR3 length: 14 amino acids. CDR3 sequence (DNA): TGTGCCAGCAGTATGCAGCGACCACTCTATGGCTACACCTTC. Protein sequence: CASSMQRPLYGYTF.

On this clonotype: A read error may be the cause here, since a much bigger clone is one base away. The genes are TRBV12-3 or TRBV12-4 and TRBJ2-1; D gene ambiguous. The CDR3 spans 13 residues. The CDR3 DNA is TGTGCCAGCAGGGAAGACCTCTACATTGAGCAGTTCTTC. Translation: CASREDLYIEQFF.

A word on this clonotype: It may be a read error: a sequence one base away is much more abundant. The genes are TRBV5-1 and TRBJ2-5; 7 nucleotides match TRBD2. The CDR3 covers 14 residues. CDR1 and CDR2 from the germline V gene are SGHRS and YFSETQ. The CDR3 DNA reads as TGCACCAGCAGCCCTAGCGGATCTAGGGAGACCCAGTACTTC. Translated, it gives CTSSPSGSRETQYF.

About this clonotype itself: A much larger clone sits a single nucleotide away, making a read error possible. V gene TRBV19 combines with J gene TRBJ1-5; D is possibly TRBD1 (6 bases). The CDR3 spans 14 residues. V dropped 8 bases and J dropped 3 bases, with 14 bases sitting between them. CDR1 is LNHDA, CDR2 SQIVND, per germline (reference sequence). CDR3 coding DNA: TGTGCCAGTGCGAAGGTGGGGGCCAATCAGCCCCAGCATTTT. It specifies CASAKVGANQPQHF.